Listed below are T cell receptor beta chains from one sample, sequenced in a study of OX40 agonist ivuxolimab in advanced cancers. Only in-frame clones appear in the TCRdb table, and some are missing; sequencing was by immunoSEQ multiplex PCR. The sample comprises 55,000 to 75,000 clones, about nine tenths of which are singletons, and just over 2% rests with the top ten. Here the sequenced sample was CD4+ or CD8+ T cells sorted from blood, taken in a trial of the OX40 agonist ivuxolimab. These receptors were obtained from an adult with an advanced solid tumor such as melanoma, head and neck, liver or kidney cancer. CDR3s include the opening cysteine and the closing phenylalanine or tryptophan. D genes are given only for firm matches. The listing skips clone size in some rows; elsewhere it reads once, few, many or a size class.

j_call: TRBJ1-2
v_call: TRBV6-6
clone_size: NA
d_call: NA
cdr3_aa: CASSYSQGNYGYTF
cdr3_nt: TGTGCCAGCAGTTACTCGCAGGGGAACTATGGCTACACCTTC

j_call: TRBJ1-5
v_call: TRBV28
clone_size: NA
d_call: TRBD1
cdr3_aa: CASSTNGPGGLNQPQHF
cdr3_nt: TGTGCCAGCAGTACCAATGGGCCAGGGGGCTTGAATCAGCCCCAGCATTTT

j_call: TRBJ2-3
v_call: TRBV11-3
clone_size: NA
d_call: TRBD2
cdr3_aa: CASSLTSGSPDTQYF
cdr3_nt: TGTGCCAGCAGCTTAACTAGCGGGAGCCCAGATACGCAGTATTTT

j_call: TRBJ2-5
v_call: TRBV19
clone_size: NA
d_call: TRBD1
cdr3_aa: CASRRTGTEETQYF
cdr3_nt: TGTGCCAGTAGACGTACCGGGACAGAAGAGACCCAGTACTTC

j_call: TRBJ1-2
v_call: TRBV6-6
clone_size: NA
d_call: NA
cdr3_aa: CASTRGLTYGYTF
cdr3_nt: TGTGCCAGCACAAGGGGCTTAACCTATGGCTACACCTTC

j_call: TRBJ2-2
v_call: TRBV6-5
clone_size: NA
d_call: NA
cdr3_aa: CASKENSGELFF
cdr3_nt: TGTGCCAGTAAGGAAAACTCCGGGGAGCTGTTTTTT

j_call: TRBJ2-2
v_call: TRBV27
clone_size: NA
d_call: TRBD1
cdr3_aa: CASSKDRGWAGELFF
cdr3_nt: TGTGCCAGCAGTAAGGACAGGGGGTGGGCCGGGGAGCTGTTTTTT

j_call: TRBJ2-7
v_call: TRBV7-2
clone_size: NA
d_call: NA
cdr3_aa: CASSLDRKTYEQYF
cdr3_nt: TGTGCCAGCAGCTTGGACAGAAAAACCTACGAGCAGTACTTC

j_call: TRBJ1-1
v_call: TRBV5-1
clone_size: NA
d_call: TRBD1
cdr3_aa: CASSLTGYTEAFF
cdr3_nt: TGCGCCAGCAGCCTGACAGGGTACACTGAAGCTTTCTTT

j_call: TRBJ2-7
v_call: TRBV28
clone_size: once
d_call: NA
cdr3_aa: CASSFSAMRQYF
cdr3_nt: TGTGCCAGCAGTTTTTCAGCCATGAGGCAGTACTTC

j_call: TRBJ2-7
v_call: TRBV10-1
clone_size: NA
d_call: NA
cdr3_aa: CASSESGGSYEQYF
cdr3_nt: TGCGCCAGCAGTGAAAGCGGCGGCTCCTACGAGCAGTACTTC

j_call: TRBJ2-7
v_call: TRBV6-5
clone_size: NA
d_call: NA
cdr3_aa: CATFYYEQYF
cdr3_nt: TGTGCCACTTTTTACTACGAGCAGTACTTC

j_call: TRBJ2-5
v_call: TRBV5-1
clone_size: NA
d_call: NA
cdr3_aa: CASSLDLTGTETQYF
cdr3_nt: TGCGCCAGCAGCTTGGACCTAACTGGGACTGAGACCCAGTACTTC

j_call: TRBJ1-5
v_call: TRBV28
clone_size: NA
d_call: NA
cdr3_aa: CASRRRDARDQPQHF
cdr3_nt: TGTGCCAGCAGGCGGCGGGACGCTAGGGATCAGCCCCAGCATTTT

j_call: TRBJ1-2
v_call: TRBV7-3
clone_size: NA
d_call: TRBD1
cdr3_aa: CASSPTADRGYGYTF
cdr3_nt: TGTGCCAGCAGCCCCACCGCTGACAGGGGATATGGCTACACCTTC

j_call: TRBJ2-7
v_call: TRBV6-6
clone_size: NA
d_call: NA
cdr3_aa: CASTYRKGDEQYF
cdr3_nt: TGTGCCAGCACCTACCGGAAAGGTGATGAGCAGTACTTC

j_call: TRBJ1-1
v_call: TRBV27
clone_size: NA
d_call: NA
cdr3_aa: CASSTDKNTEAFF
cdr3_nt: TGTGCCAGCAGTACGGACAAAAACACTGAAGCTTTCTTT

j_call: TRBJ1-4
v_call: TRBV19
clone_size: NA
d_call: NA
cdr3_aa: CASSAMGPEKLFF
cdr3_nt: TGTGCCAGTAGTGCTATGGGCCCTGAAAAACTGTTTTTT

j_call: TRBJ1-3
v_call: TRBV30
clone_size: once
d_call: NA
cdr3_aa: CASTTGASGNTIYF
cdr3_nt: TGTGCCTCCACAACAGGAGCGTCTGGAAACACCATATATTTT

j_call: TRBJ2-7
v_call: TRBV10-3
clone_size: NA
d_call: TRBD1
cdr3_aa: CATGDRTSYEQYF
cdr3_nt: TGTGCCACCGGGGACAGGACTTCCTACGAGCAGTACTTC

j_call: TRBJ2-1
v_call: TRBV11-1
clone_size: NA
d_call: TRBD1
cdr3_aa: CASSKGTVSYNEQFF
cdr3_nt: TGTGCCAGCAGCAAAGGGACAGTCTCCTACAATGAGCAGTTCTTC

j_call: TRBJ2-7
v_call: TRBV11-3
clone_size: few
d_call: NA
cdr3_aa: CASSFSGSYEQYF
cdr3_nt: TGTGCCAGCAGCTTTTCCGGGTCGTACGAGCAGTACTTC

j_call: TRBJ1-2
v_call: TRBV19
clone_size: NA
d_call: TRBD1
cdr3_aa: CASSLQRQGNYGYTF
cdr3_nt: TGTGCCAGTAGTCTACAAAGACAGGGAAACTATGGCTACACCTTC

j_call: TRBJ1-2
v_call: TRBV7-2
clone_size: NA
d_call: TRBD1
cdr3_aa: CASSLGGTGTYGYTF
cdr3_nt: TGTGCCAGCAGCTTAGGGGGGACAGGGACCTATGGCTACACCTTC

j_call: TRBJ2-7
v_call: TRBV28
clone_size: NA
d_call: TRBD2
cdr3_aa: CASSSSGRSYEQYF
cdr3_nt: TGTGCCAGCAGTTCAAGCGGGAGGAGTTACGAGCAGTACTTC

j_call: TRBJ1-1
v_call: TRBV2
clone_size: once
d_call: NA
cdr3_aa: CASSEWRGDTEAFF
cdr3_nt: TGTGCCAGCAGTGAATGGCGGGGGGACACTGAAGCTTTCTTT

j_call: TRBJ2-6
v_call: TRBV28
clone_size: NA
d_call: NA
cdr3_aa: CASSLGFTGANVLTF
cdr3_nt: TGTGCCAGCAGTTTGGGGTTCACTGGGGCCAACGTCCTGACTTTC

j_call: TRBJ1-1
v_call: TRBV25-1
clone_size: NA
d_call: NA
cdr3_aa: CASTRQGGTEAFF
cdr3_nt: TGTGCCAGCACCCGGCAGGGCGGCACTGAAGCTTTCTTT

j_call: TRBJ1-1
v_call: TRBV4-1
clone_size: NA
d_call: NA
cdr3_aa: CASSRLTGIGTEAFF
cdr3_nt: TGCGCCAGCAGCCGACTAACAGGGATAGGAACTGAAGCTTTCTTT

j_call: TRBJ2-2
v_call: TRBV5-4
clone_size: NA
d_call: TRBD2
cdr3_aa: CASSPTSGNTGELFF
cdr3_nt: TGTGCCAGCAGCCCGACTAGCGGCAACACCGGGGAGCTGTTTTTT

j_call: TRBJ2-5
v_call: TRBV5-1
clone_size: NA
d_call: TRBD2
cdr3_aa: CASSLVGGGPQETQYF
cdr3_nt: TGCGCCAGCAGCTTGGTCGGCGGGGGTCCACAAGAGACCCAGTACTTC